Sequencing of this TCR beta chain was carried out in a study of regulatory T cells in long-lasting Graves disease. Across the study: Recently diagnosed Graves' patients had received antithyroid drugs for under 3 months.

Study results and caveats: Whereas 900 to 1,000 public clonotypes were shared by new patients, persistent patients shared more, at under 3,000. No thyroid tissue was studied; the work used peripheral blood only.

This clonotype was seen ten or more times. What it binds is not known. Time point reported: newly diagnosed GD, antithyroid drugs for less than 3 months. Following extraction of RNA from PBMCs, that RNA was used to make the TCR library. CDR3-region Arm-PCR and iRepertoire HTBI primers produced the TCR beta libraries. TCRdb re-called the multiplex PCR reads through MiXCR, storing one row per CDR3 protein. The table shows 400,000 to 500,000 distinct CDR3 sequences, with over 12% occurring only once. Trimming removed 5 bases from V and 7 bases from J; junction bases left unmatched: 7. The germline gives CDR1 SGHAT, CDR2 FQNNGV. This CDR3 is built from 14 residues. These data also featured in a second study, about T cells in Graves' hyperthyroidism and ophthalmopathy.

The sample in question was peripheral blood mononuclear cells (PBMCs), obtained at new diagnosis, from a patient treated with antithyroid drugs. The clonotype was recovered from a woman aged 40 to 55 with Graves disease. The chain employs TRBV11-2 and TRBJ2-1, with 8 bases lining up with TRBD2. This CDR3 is CASSPSGSVNEQFF. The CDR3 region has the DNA TGTGCCAGCAGCCCAAGCGGGAGCGTGAATGAGCAGTTCTTC.